The 4 T cell receptor beta chains reported below all come from one sample, sequenced in a study of neurological immune-mediated disorders. TCRdb itself ran the 5' RACE reads through MiXCR, one entry per CDR3 protein. The data contain 35,000 to 50,000 distinct CDR3 sequences, around 2.5% of them singletons. The specimen sequenced was PBMCs. These receptors all stem from a man in his fifties with multiple sclerosis.

This clonotype occurred many times. This chain uses TRBV7-9 with TRBJ1-3; D may be TRBD1 (5 bases). The CDR3 is 13 amino acids. The germline V gene has CDR1 SEHNR and CDR2 FQNEAQ (reference sequence). V lost 11 bases, J lost 0 bases, and 11 bases lay in between. CDR3 protein: CALAGPSGNTIYF. CDR3 coding DNA: TGTGCCTTAGCAGGGCCCTCTGGAAACACCATATATTTT. The entire variable domain, with the rest obtained from reference TRBV7-9 and TRBJ1-3, is as follows: DTGVSQNPRHKITKRGQNVTFRCDPISEHNRLYWYRQTLGQGPEFLTYFQNEAQLEKSRLLSDRFSAERPKGSFSTLEIQRTEQGDSAMYLCALAGPSGNTIYFGEGSWLTVV.

The sample holds many counts of this clonotype. The rearrangement uses TRBV20-1 and TRBJ2-7, with TRBD1 matching 9 bases. CDR3 length: 13 amino acids. Germline CDR1 DFQATT, CDR2 SNEGSKA (reference sequence). This CDR3 reads CSAVGQGRNEQYF. The DNA for the CDR3 is TGCAGCGCCGTGGGACAGGGAAGAAACGAGCAGTACTTC.

V usage is TRBV18 and J usage is TRBJ2-5; D possibly corresponds to TRBD1 (5 bases). The CDR3 spans 14 residues. Trimming left V 2 bases short and J 0 bases short, with 7 bases between. Germline-derived CDR1 and CDR2 are KGHSH and LQKENI. Here the CDR3 DNA reads TGTGCCAGCTCACCAACAGGTTACCAAGAGACCCAGTACTTC. Translated, it gives CASSPTGYQETQYF.

Many counts were recorded for this clonotype. The chain employs TRBV7-2 and TRBJ2-3, with D possibly TRBD2 on 7 matching bases. Trimming stripped 6 bases from V and 6 bases from J, with 19 bases between. CDR3 size: 15 residues. CDR1 is SGHTA and CDR2 is FQGNSA in the germline V gene. The CDR3 DNA follows: TGTGCCAGCAGGGACCGTGGGGGGGCCCTGGATACGCAGTATTTT. Protein sequence: CASRDRGGALDTQYF. Together with reference TRBV7-2 and TRBJ2-3, the CDR3 gives the full variable domain: GAGVSQSPSNKVTEKGKDVELRCDPISGHTALYWYRQSLGQGLEFLIYFQGNSAPDKSGLPSDRFSAERTGGSVSTLTIQRTQQEDSAVYLCASRDRGGALDTQYFGPGTRLTVL.